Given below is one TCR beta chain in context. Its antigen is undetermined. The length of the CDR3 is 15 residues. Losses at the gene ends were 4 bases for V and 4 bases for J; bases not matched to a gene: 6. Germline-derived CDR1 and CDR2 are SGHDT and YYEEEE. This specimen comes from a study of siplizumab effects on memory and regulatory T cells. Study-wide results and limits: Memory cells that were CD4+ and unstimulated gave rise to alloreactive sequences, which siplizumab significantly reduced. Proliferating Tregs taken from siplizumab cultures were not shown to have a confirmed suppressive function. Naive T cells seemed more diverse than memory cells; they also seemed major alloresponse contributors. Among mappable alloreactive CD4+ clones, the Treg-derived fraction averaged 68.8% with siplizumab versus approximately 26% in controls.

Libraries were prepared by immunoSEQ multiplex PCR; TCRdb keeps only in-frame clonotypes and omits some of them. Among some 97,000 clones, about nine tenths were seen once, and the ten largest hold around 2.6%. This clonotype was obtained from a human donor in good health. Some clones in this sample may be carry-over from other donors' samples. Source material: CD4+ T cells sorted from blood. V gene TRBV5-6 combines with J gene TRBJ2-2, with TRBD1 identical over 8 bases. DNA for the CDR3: TGTGCCAGCAGCCAGACAGGGGTGGGCACCGGGGAGCTGTTTTTT. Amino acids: CASSQTGVGTGELFF.